The 18 T cell receptor beta chains reported below all come from one sample, sequenced in a study of tumor and adjacent non-tumor tissue in lung cancer. This sample's RNA came from whole unsorted tissue. Distant lung tissue was collected more than 3 cm away from the tumor edge. A modified ARM-PCR protocol with three rounds of nested PCR amplified TCRbeta. TCRdb independently ran MiXCR on the multiplex PCR reads; one entry per CDR3 protein. The table records about 100,000 distinct CDR3 sequences, 65% of them present only once. The sequencing input was distant non-tumor lung tissue. The receptors shown here come from a young man with non-small cell lung cancer.

This clonotype was found many times. The chain links TRBV11-2 to TRBJ2-3; the D gene is possibly TRBD2 (5 bases). Trimming removed 5 bases from V and 6 bases from J, with 15 bases in between. Germline V gene sequence: CDR1 SGHAT, CDR2 FQNNGV. CDR3 length: 14 amino acids. The CDR3 sequence: CASSRDLNPDTQYF. Here the CDR3 DNA reads TGTGCCAGCAGCCGGGATCTTAACCCCGATACGCAGTATTTT.

As regards this clonotype: The junction departs from the called germline gene at one end, perhaps through a read error. J is TRBJ1-1 and V is TRBV12-3 or TRBV12-4; a weak D match, TRBD1 (5 bases). The CDR3 is 14 amino acids. The CDR3 DNA follows: TGTGCCTGCAGTTTCGGCAGGGTGGGCACTGAAGCTTTCTTT. Translating gives CACSFGRVGTEAFF.

This clonotype came up many times. V gene TRBV5-4 combines with J gene TRBJ2-3, with D perhaps assigned TRBD1 or TRBD2 (6 bases each). This CDR3 is 15 amino acids long. Trimming stripped 4 bases from V and 0 bases from J, with 12 bases between. Germline V lookup: CDR1 SGHNT, CDR2 YYREEE (reference sequence). CDR3 in amino acids: CASSRGGSSTDTQYF. CDR3 sequence (DNA): TGTGCCAGCAGCCGAGGGGGGTCGAGCACAGATACGCAGTATTTT.

About this clonotype itself: One junction end disagrees with the germline gene, perhaps due to a read error. V is TRBV13 and J is TRBJ2-7; no clear D gene. CDR1 and CDR2 from the germline V gene are PRHDT and FYEKMQ (reference sequence). This CDR3 has 13 amino acids. CDR3 DNA sequence: TGTACCAGCAGCCCCCACCCACGTGCCGAGCTGTACTTC. It translates to CTSSPHPRAELYF. The full variable domain, rest sourced from reference TRBV13 and TRBJ2-7, is AAGVIQSPRHLIKEKRETATLKCYPIPRHDTVYWYQQGPGQDPQFLISFYEKMQSDKGSIPDRFSAQQFSDYHSELNMSSLELGDSALYFCTSSPHPRAELYFGPGTRLTVT.

The chain employs TRBV28 and TRBJ1-5; TRBD1 agrees at 11 bases. J gave up 6 bases and V 7 bases, and 8 bases lay outside the gene matches. Germline V gene data show CDR1 as MDHEN and CDR2 as SYDVKM. CDR3 size: 15 residues. CDR3 protein: CASNPPGQGGQPQHF. Written as DNA, the CDR3 is TGTGCCAGCAATCCGCCGGGACAGGGGGGTCAGCCCCAGCATTTT. Combining the CDR3 with reference TRBV28 and TRBJ1-5 gives the whole variable domain DVKVTQSSRYLVKRTGEKVFLECVQDMDHENMFWYRQDPGLGLRLIYFSYDVKMKEKGDIPEGYSVSREKKERFSLILESASTNQTSMYLCASNPPGQGGQPQHFGDGTRLSIL.

In regard to this clonotype: This may stem from a read error, because a much larger clone lies one nucleotide away. This chain links TRBV24-1 with TRBJ2-4, with D maybe TRBD2 (5 bases). The length of the CDR3 is 13 residues. Germline CDR1 is KGHDR and CDR2 is SFDVKD. The CDR3 region is CATTQLARNIQYF. CDR3 nucleotides: TGTGCCACCACACAGCTAGCCAGAAACATTCAGTACTTC.

This clonotype came up once. With a much larger clone just one base away, this may be a read error. V is TRBV5-6 and J is TRBJ2-5; D is uncertain. This CDR3 has 11 amino acids. Trimming removed 0 bases from V and 5 bases from J, with 2 bases in between. Germline V gene sequence: CDR1 SGHDT, CDR2 YYEEEE. The chain's CDR3 is CASSLDETQYF. In DNA form, the CDR3 reads TGTGCCAGCAGCTTGGATGAGACCCAGTACTTC.

With respect to this clonotype: Its ends do not fully match the called genes, so a read error is possible. The chain employs TRBV4-3 and TRBJ1-2; a weak D match, TRBD1 (5 bases). The CDR3 has 15 amino acids. Looked up from germline, CDR1 is LGHNA and CDR2 is YSLEER. The CDR3 region has the DNA TGCGCCAGCAGCCAAGATAGGGGTGCTCTCTACGGCTACATCTTC. The encoded protein is CASSQDRGALYGYIF.

On this clonotype itself: A much bigger clone sits one base away, suggesting this may be a read error. The chain employs TRBV12-3 or TRBV12-4 and TRBJ2-7, with D perhaps matching TRBD1 or TRBD2 (5 bases each). This CDR3 has 11 amino acids. Trimming shortened V by 4 bases and J by 10 bases, and 11 bases separated the two germline ends. This CDR3 is CASSSRGDQYF. The DNA of the CDR3 is TGTGCCAGCAGTTCCCGGGGCGATCAGTACTTC.

This clonotype was recorded many times. The V and J genes are TRBV12-3 or TRBV12-4 and TRBJ2-4; the D gene is possibly TRBD1 (5 bases). The V and J ends lost 3 bases and 1 base respectively, with 7 bases between them. The CDR3 extends over 14 amino acids. The CDR3 DNA reads TGTGCCAGCAGTTTGGCAGGGGCCAAAAACATTCAGTACTTC. Protein product: CASSLAGAKNIQYF.

The chain links TRBV6-5 to TRBJ2-3; 7 bases are a match to TRBD2. The J segment lost 6 bases and the V segment lost 5 bases, leaving 11 bases of the junction unmatched. Germline V CDR1 and CDR2: MNHEY, SVGAGI. The CDR3 contains 15 residues. CDR3 protein: CASSTWRAGDDTQYF. The DNA of the CDR3 is TGTGCCAGCAGTACCTGGAGGGCGGGGGATGATACGCAGTATTTT.

Ten or more counts support this clonotype. This CDR3 is CASSHLRAGGSYEQYF. CDR3 bases: TGTGCCAGCAGCCACCTACGGGCGGGAGGGTCCTACGAGCAGTACTTC. The chain recombines TRBV4-2 with TRBJ2-7; 9 nucleotides align to TRBD2. This CDR3 has 16 residues. J was trimmed by 1 base and V by 3 bases; bases with no gene match: 7. CDR1 and CDR2 from the germline V gene are LGHNA and YNFKEQ.

By sample fraction, this clonotype is medium-sized. This chain connects TRBV11-2 to TRBJ2-5; no clear D. Between the trimmed V and J ends, which lost 8 bases and 4 bases, there was a span of 2 bases. This CDR3 is built from 9 residues. Germline loops: CDR1 SGHAT, CDR2 FQNNGV. Written as DNA, the CDR3 is TGTGCCAGCGGAGAGACCCAGTACTTC. It encodes CASGETQYF.

This sequence joins TRBV6-5 and TRBJ2-3, with D unresolved. V dropped 5 bases and J dropped 2 bases, with 8 bases sitting between them. Germline values: CDR1 MNHEY, CDR2 SVGAGI. This CDR3 has 13 residues. CDR3 loop: CASSTRYTDTQYF. CDR3 DNA sequence: TGTGCCAGCAGTACCCGATACACAGATACGCAGTATTTT.

This clonotype was seen ten or more times. The chain is built from TRBV4-3 and TRBJ1-2; D may be TRBD1 (5 bases). Per the germline V gene, CDR1 is LGHNA and CDR2 is YSLEER. The CDR3 runs 17 residues. The V end was cut by 1 base, the J end by 6 bases, with 21 bases between. The CDR3 loop is CASSQGQGVYRHNGYTF. Written as DNA, the CDR3 is TGCGCCAGCAGCCAAGGTCAGGGAGTTTATCGCCACAATGGCTACACCTTC.

In the case of this clonotype: This may be a read error: a much more frequent sequence differs by one nucleotide. This chain connects TRBV6-2 or TRBV6-3 to TRBJ2-1; TRBD2 matches 11 bases. The CDR3 is 15 residues long. Germline trimming cut 10 bases from V and 6 bases from J; bases unmatched to any gene: 11. Germline values: CDR1 MNHEY, CDR2 SVGEGT. The CDR3 reads CANTRLAGKSNEQFF. The CDR3 nucleotides are TGTGCCAACACCCGACTAGCGGGAAAAAGCAATGAGCAGTTCTTC.

Comment on this clonotype: This may be a read error: a much more frequent sequence differs by one nucleotide. The J gene is TRBJ2-7, the V gene TRBV20-1; D gene unclear. CDR1 and CDR2 from the germline V gene are DFQATT and SNEGSKA (reference sequence). V lost 5 bases, J lost 6 bases, and 11 bases lay in between. This CDR3 is built from 11 residues. CDR3 DNA: TGCAGTGCTCACGACATGGCCGAGCAGTACTTC. Encoded protein: CSAHDMAEQYF.

With regard to this clonotype: This clone may be a read error of a much larger clone one base away. The chain combines TRBV6-2 or TRBV6-3 with TRBJ1-2; no clear D gene. This CDR3 region has 14 residues. V lost 4 bases and J lost 2, with 11 bases in between. CDR1 is MNHEY and CDR2 is SVGEGT in the germline V gene. CDR3 sequence: CASSSIGPNYGYTF. The CDR3 DNA is TGTGCCAGCAGTTCGATAGGGCCGAACTATGGCTACACCTTC.